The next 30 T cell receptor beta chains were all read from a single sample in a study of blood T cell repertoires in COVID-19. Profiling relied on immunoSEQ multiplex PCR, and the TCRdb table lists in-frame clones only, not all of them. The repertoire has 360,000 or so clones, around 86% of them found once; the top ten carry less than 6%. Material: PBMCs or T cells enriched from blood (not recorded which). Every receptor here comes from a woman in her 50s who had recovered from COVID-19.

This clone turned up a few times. In DNA, the CDR3 is TGTGCCAGCAGCTTAGGCTCGGGGTTGGGGTACGAGCAGTACTTC. Encoded protein: CASSLGSGLGYEQYF. The J gene is TRBJ2-7, the V gene TRBV7-2, with TRBD2 as a possible D gene (5 bases). The V end lost 1 base, the J end lost 4 bases, and 14 bases lay between the germline ends. Germline CDR1 SGHTA, CDR2 FQGNSA. The CDR3 is 15 residues long.

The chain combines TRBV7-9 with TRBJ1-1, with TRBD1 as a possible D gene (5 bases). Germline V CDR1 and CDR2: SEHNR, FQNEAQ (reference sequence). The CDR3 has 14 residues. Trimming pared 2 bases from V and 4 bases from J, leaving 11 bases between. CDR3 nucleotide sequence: TGTGCCAGCAGCTTAACGGCAGGGATCACTGAAGCTTTCTTT. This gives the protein CASSLTAGITEAFF.

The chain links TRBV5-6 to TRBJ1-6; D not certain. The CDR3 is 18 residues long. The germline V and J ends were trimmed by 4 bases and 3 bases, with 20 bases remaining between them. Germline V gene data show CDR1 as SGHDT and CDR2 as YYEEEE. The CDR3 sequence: CASSPSWATGDYNSPLHF. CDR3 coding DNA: TGTGCCAGCAGCCCCTCGTGGGCAACCGGGGACTATAATTCACCCCTCCACTTT.

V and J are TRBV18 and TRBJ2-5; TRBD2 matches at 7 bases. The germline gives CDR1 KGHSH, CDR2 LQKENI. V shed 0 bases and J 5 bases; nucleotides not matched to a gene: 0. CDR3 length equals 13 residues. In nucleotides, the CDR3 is TGTGCCAGCTCACCACCCGGGAGGGAGACCCAGTACTTC. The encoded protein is CASSPPGRETQYF.

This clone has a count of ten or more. In DNA form, the CDR3 reads TGTGCCAGCAGCTTGGGGGACAGGGTCGAGACCCAGTACTTC. Translated: CASSLGDRVETQYF. The chain links TRBV5-4 to TRBJ2-5, with 9 bases aligning to TRBD1. Germline assignment: CDR1 SGHNT and CDR2 YYREEE (reference sequence). This CDR3 region has 14 residues. J gave up 5 bases and V 0 bases, and 2 bases lay outside the gene matches.

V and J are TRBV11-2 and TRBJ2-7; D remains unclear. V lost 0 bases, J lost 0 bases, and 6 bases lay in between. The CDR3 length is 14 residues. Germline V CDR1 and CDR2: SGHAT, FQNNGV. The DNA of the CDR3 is TGTGCCAGCAGCTTAGAGGGCAGCTCCTACGAGCAGTACTTC. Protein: CASSLEGSSYEQYF.

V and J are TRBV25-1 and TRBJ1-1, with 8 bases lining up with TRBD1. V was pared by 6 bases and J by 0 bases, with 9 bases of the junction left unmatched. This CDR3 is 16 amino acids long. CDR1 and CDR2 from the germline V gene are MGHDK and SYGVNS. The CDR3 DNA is TGTGCCAGCAGAAGACAGGGGAGTTCCATGAACACTGAAGCTTTCTTT. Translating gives CASRRQGSSMNTEAFF. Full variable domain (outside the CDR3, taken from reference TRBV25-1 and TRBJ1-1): EADIYQTPRYLVIGTGKKITLECSQTMGHDKMYWYQQDPGMELHLIHYSYGVNSTEKGDLSSESTVSRIRTEHFPLTLESARPSHTSQYLCASRRQGSSMNTEAFFGQGTRLTVV.

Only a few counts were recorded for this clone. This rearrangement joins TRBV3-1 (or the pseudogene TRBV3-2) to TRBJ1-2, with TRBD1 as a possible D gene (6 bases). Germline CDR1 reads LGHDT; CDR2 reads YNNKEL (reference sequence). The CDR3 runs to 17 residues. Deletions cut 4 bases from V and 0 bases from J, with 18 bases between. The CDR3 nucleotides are TGTGCCAGCAGCCCGACTCAGGGGACCCAAGCTAACTATGGCTACACCTTC. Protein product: CASSPTQGTQANYGYTF.

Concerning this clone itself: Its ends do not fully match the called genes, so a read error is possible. The CDR3 loop reads CASSIGTDMNTEAFF. The CDR3 DNA reads as TGTGCCAGTAGCATAGGGACAGATATGAACACTGAAGCTTTCTTT. The chain uses TRBV19 and TRBJ1-1; 7 positions agree with TRBD1. Germline-derived CDR1 and CDR2 are LNHDA and SQIVND (reference sequence). The CDR3 loop spans 15 amino acids.

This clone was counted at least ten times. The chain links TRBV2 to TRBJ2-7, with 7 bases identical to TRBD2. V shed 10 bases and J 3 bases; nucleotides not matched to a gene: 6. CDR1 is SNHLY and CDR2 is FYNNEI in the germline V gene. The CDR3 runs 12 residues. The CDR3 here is CATELANYEQYF. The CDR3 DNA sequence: TGTGCCACGGAACTAGCGAACTACGAGCAGTACTTC.

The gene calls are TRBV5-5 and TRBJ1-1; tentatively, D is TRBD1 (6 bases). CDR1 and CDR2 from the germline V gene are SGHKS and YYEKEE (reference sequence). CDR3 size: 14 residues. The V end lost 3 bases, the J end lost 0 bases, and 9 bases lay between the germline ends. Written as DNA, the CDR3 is TGTGCCAGCAGCTGGGGACACCTGAACACTGAAGCTTTCTTT. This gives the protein CASSWGHLNTEAFF.

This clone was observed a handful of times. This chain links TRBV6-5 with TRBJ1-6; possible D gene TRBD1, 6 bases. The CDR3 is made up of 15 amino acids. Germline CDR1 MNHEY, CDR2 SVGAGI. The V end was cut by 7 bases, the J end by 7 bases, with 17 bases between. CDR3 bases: TGTGCCAGCAAAGGTGGACAGACTGTAAATTCACCCCTCCACTTT. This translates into CASKGGQTVNSPLHF.

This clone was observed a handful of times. CDR3 sequence: CASSIKAENTEAFF. The CDR3 nucleotides read TGTGCCAGTAGTATTAAAGCTGAGAACACTGAAGCTTTCTTT. This sequence joins TRBV19 and TRBJ1-1; D remains ambiguous. The V and J ends lost 3 bases and 1 base respectively, with 9 bases between them. Germline CDR1 reads LNHDA; CDR2 reads SQIVND (reference sequence). This CDR3 is 14 amino acids long.

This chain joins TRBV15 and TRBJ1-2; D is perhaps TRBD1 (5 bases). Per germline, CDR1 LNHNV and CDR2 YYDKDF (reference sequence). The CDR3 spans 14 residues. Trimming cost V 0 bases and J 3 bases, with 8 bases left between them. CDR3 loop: CATSRDRGDYGYTF. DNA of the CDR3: TGTGCCACCAGCAGAGATCGGGGGGACTATGGCTACACCTTC.

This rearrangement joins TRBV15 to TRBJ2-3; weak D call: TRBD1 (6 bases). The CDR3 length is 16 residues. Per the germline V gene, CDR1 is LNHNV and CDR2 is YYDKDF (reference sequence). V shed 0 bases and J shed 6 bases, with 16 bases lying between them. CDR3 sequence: CATSRDPGHTVDTQYF. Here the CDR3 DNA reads TGTGCCACCAGCAGAGATCCGGGACACACGGTGGATACGCAGTATTTT.

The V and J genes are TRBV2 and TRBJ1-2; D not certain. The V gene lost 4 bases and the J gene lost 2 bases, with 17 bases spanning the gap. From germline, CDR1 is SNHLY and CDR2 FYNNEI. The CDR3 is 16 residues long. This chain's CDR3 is CASSASTIPVNYGYTF. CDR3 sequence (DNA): TGTGCCAGCAGTGCCTCGACAATCCCGGTGAACTATGGCTACACCTTC.

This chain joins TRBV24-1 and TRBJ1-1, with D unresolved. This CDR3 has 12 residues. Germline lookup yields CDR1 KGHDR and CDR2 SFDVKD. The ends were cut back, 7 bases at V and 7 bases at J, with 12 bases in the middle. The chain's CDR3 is CATRDRFGEAFF. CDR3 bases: TGTGCCACCAGAGATCGTTTCGGTGAAGCTTTCTTT.

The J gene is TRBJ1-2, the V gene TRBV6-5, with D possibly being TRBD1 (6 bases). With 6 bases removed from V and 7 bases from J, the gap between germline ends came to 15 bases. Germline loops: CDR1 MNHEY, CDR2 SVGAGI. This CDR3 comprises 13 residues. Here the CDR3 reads CASRNGGAGGYTF. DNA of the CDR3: TGTGCCAGCAGAAACGGGGGGGCTGGTGGCTACACCTTC.

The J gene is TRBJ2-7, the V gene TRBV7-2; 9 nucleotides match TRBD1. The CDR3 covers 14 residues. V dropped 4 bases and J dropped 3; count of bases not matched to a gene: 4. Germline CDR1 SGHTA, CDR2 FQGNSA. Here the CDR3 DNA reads TGTGCCAGCAGCTCCGGGACAGGGTACTACGAGCAGTACTTC. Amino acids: CASSSGTGYYEQYF. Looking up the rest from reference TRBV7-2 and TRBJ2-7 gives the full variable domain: GAGVSQSPSNKVTEKGKDVELRCDPISGHTALYWYRQSLGQGLEFLIYFQGNSAPDKSGLPSDRFSAERTGGSVSTLTIQRTQQEDSAVYLCASSSGTGYYEQYFGPGTRLTVT.

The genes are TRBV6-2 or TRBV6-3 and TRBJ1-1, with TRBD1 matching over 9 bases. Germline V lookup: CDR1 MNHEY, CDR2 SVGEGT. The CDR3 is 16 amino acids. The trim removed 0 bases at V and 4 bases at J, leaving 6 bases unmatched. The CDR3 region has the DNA TGTGCCAGCAGTTACTCGGCACAGGGGGCGAGCACTGAAGCTTTCTTT. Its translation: CASSYSAQGASTEAFF.

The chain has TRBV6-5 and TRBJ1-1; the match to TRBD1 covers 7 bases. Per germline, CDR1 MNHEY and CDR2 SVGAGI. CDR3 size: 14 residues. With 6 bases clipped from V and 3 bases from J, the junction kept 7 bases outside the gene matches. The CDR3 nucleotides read TGTGCCAGCAGACGGGACAGATCCGACACTGAAGCTTTCTTT. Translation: CASRRDRSDTEAFF.

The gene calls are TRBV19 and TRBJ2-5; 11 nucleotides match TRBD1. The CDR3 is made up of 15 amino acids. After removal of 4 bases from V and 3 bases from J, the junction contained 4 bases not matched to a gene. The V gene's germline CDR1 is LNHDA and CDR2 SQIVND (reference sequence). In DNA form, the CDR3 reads TGTGCCAGTAGTAACTGGACAGGGGGCGAAGAGACCCAGTACTTC. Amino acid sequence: CASSNWTGGEETQYF.

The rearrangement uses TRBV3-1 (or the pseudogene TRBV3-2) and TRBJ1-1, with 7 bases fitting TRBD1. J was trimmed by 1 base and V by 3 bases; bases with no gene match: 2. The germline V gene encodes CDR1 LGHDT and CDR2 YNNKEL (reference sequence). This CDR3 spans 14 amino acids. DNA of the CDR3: TGTGCCAGCAGCCAGCGACAGGGGAACACTGAAGCTTTCTTT. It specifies CASSQRQGNTEAFF.

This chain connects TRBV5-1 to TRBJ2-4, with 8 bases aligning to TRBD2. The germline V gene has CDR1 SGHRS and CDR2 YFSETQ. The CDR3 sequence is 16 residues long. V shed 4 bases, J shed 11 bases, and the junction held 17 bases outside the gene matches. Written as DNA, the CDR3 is TGCGCCAGCAGCCCCTTGGGGAGCGGGAGTGTTGAGGTTCAGTACTTC. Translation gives CASSPLGSGSVEVQYF.

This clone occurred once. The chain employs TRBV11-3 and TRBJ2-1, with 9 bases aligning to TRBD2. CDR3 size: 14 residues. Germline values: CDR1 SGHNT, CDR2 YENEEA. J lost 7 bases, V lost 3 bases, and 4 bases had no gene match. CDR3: CASSFAGGNNEQFF. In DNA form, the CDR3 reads TGTGCCAGCAGCTTCGCGGGGGGGAATAATGAGCAGTTCTTC.

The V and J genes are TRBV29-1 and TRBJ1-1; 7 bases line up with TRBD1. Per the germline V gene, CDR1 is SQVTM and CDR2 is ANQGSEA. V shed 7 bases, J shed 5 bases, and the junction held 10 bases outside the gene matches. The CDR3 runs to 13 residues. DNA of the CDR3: TGCAGCGCGATACAGGGGCCGGGGACTGAAGCTTTCTTT. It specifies CSAIQGPGTEAFF.

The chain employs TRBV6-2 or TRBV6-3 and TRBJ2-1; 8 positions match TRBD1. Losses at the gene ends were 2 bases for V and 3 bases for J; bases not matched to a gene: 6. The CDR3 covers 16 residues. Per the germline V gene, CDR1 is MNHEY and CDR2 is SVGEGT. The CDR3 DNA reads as TGTGCCAGCAGTTACACGGGACAGGTCATCTACAATGAGCAGTTCTTC. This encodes CASSYTGQVIYNEQFF.

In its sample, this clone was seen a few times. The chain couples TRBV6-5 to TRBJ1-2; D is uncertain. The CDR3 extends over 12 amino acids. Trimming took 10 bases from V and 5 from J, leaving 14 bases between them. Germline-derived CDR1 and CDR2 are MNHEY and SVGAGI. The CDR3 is CAIWREDYGYTF. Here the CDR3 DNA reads TGTGCCATATGGAGGGAGGATTATGGCTACACCTTC.

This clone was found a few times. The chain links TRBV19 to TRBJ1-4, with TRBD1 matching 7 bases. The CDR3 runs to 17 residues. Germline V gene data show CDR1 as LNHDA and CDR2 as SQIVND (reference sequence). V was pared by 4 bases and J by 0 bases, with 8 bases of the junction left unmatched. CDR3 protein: CASSTGQVMTTNEKLFF. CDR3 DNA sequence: TGTGCCAGTAGTACTGGACAGGTGATGACAACTAATGAAAAACTGTTTTTT.

Here the CDR3 reads CASSQESPPRGYEQYF. CDR3 nucleotide sequence: TGCGCCAGCAGCCAAGAATCCCCCCCCAGGGGCTACGAGCAGTACTTC. The chain recombines TRBV4-1 with TRBJ2-7; TRBD1 is a possible D gene (6 bases). The CDR3 extends over 16 amino acids. Trimming removed 0 bases from V and 3 bases from J, with 15 bases in between. The germline CDR1 and CDR2 sequences are MGHRA and YSYEKL.